These 13 T cell receptor beta chains were sequenced from one sample in a study of T cells after yellow fever vaccination. Via MiXCR, TCRdb re-called the 5' RACE reads, giving one row per CDR3 protein. The repertoire has around 300,000 distinct CDR3 sequences, about 4% of them found once; the top ten carry roughly 25%. The specimen comprised PBMCs, sampled 5 days after the yellow fever booster vaccination. The receptors shown here come from a man younger than 35 who received the YFV17D yellow fever vaccine.

This clonotype occurred a few times. This CDR3 reads CASSAGQGTGDTQYF. The CDR3 region has the DNA TGTGCCAGCAGTGCTGGACAGGGGACCGGGGATACGCAGTATTTT. The rearrangement links TRBV6-1 to TRBJ2-3; 9 positions agree with TRBD1. The V gene's germline CDR1 is MNHNS and CDR2 SASEGT. V trimming: 4 bases; J trimming: 6 bases; junction bases outside the gene matches: 8. This CDR3 comprises 15 residues.

This clonotype was seen a handful of times. The chain employs TRBV21-1 and TRBJ1-5; the listed D gene, TRBD1, was not tested against the DNA. TRBV21-1 is flagged as a pseudogene. This CDR3 comprises 17 residues. The CDR3 DNA follows: TGTGCCAGCAGCAAACGTGGTCGCAGGGGGGAGGGTCAGCCCCAGCATTTT. Protein product: CASSKRGRRGEGQPQHF.

This clonotype turned up a few times. The chain recombines TRBV28 with TRBJ1-4, with TRBD1 matching over 8 bases. The CDR3 runs 15 residues. From germline, CDR1 is MDHEN and CDR2 SYDVKM. V dropped 6 bases and J dropped 2; count of bases not matched to a gene: 5. CDR3 DNA sequence: TGTGCCAGCAGCGCAGGGGGCACGACTAATGAAAAACTGTTTTTT. Its protein product is CASSAGGTTNEKLFF.

This clonotype has a handful of counts. V and J are TRBV12-3 or TRBV12-4 and TRBJ2-7; 8 positions match TRBD2. CDR3 size: 13 residues. The V and J ends lost 5 bases and 6 bases, in that order; junction bases with no gene match: 6. CDR3 sequence (DNA): TGTGCCAGCAGTCCCGGGGGGGGGTTCGAGCAGTACGTC. The encoded protein is CASSPGGGFEQYV.

This clonotype was detected once. V is TRBV7-9 and J is TRBJ1-1, with TRBD1 matching 7 bases. The CDR3 has 13 amino acids. Germline trimming cut 5 bases from V and 7 bases from J; bases unmatched to any gene: 7. Germline-derived CDR1 and CDR2 are SEHNR and FQNEAQ (reference sequence). The CDR3 DNA follows: TGTGCCAGCAGCCCAATACAGGGGAGTGAAGCTTTCTTT. It encodes CASSPIQGSEAFF.

In its sample, this clonotype was seen a few times. The rearrangement links TRBV9 to TRBJ1-1; no definite D call. V dropped 3 bases and J dropped 11 bases, with 14 bases sitting between them. The CDR3 runs to 12 residues. CDR1 is SGDLS, CDR2 YYNGEE, per germline. The CDR3 DNA follows: TGTGCCAGCAGCGATCCCTCGGGGTCCGCTTTCTTT. Amino acid sequence: CASSDPSGSAFF.

In this sample, this clonotype turned up a few times. The chain carries TRBV7-3 and TRBJ2-1; 11 bases line up with TRBD2. The CDR3 runs 15 residues. From germline, CDR1 is SGHTA and CDR2 FQGTGA. V was pared by 11 bases and J by 6 bases, with 12 bases of the junction left unmatched. The CDR3 loop reads CAVSPLAGGLNEQFF. The CDR3 DNA sequence: TGTGCCGTCAGCCCGTTAGCGGGGGGGCTCAATGAGCAGTTCTTC.

Of note for this clonotype: One junction end disagrees with the germline gene, perhaps due to a read error. This chain links TRBV7-7 with TRBJ2-3; D possibly matches TRBD1 or TRBD2 (5 bases each). The V gene's germline CDR1 is SSHAT and CDR2 FNYEAQ (reference sequence). The CDR3 consists of 14 residues. This chain's CDR3 is CASSPGRLGDTQYF. CDR3 nucleotides: TGTGCTAGCAGTCCGGGACGGTTGGGAGATACGCAGTATTTT.

This chain connects TRBV5-1 to TRBJ2-7, with a tentative D call TRBD1 (7 bases). The germline V and J ends were trimmed by 7 bases and 3 bases, with 14 bases remaining between them. The CDR3 has 13 amino acids. The germline V gene has CDR1 SGHRS and CDR2 YFSETQ. CDR3 sequence (DNA): TGCGCCAGCCGGCCCCAGGGGGGCTACGAGCAGTACTTC. It translates to CASRPQGGYEQYF.

The chain links TRBV7-9 to TRBJ2-1; TRBD1 might be the D (6 bases). CDR3 size: 17 residues. V was shortened by 5 bases and J by 6 bases, with 23 bases between the two germline ends. In germline, CDR1 is SEHNR, CDR2 FQNEAQ (reference sequence). The DNA for the CDR3 is TGTGCCAGCAGCGGGCGACAGGAGCCGGGTTTCGGCAATGAGCAGTTCTTC. This codes for CASSGRQEPGFGNEQFF.

This clonotype was counted ten times or more. The CDR3 DNA is TGTGCCACCAGCAGAGAGCGTATTTCAAGCACAGATACGCAGTATTTT. It specifies CATSRERISSTDTQYF. The J gene is TRBJ2-3, the V gene TRBV15; D unresolved. Germline lookup yields CDR1 LNHNV and CDR2 YYDKDF (reference sequence). The CDR3 length is 16 residues. Trimming stripped 0 bases from V and 0 bases from J, with 10 bases between. Full variable domain (remainder filled in from reference TRBV15 and TRBJ2-3): DAMVIQNPRYQVTQFGKPVTLSCSQTLNHNVMYWYQQKSSQAPKLLFHYYDKDFNNEADTPDNFQSRRPNTSFCFLDIRSPGLGDTAMYLCATSRERISSTDTQYFGPGTRLTVL.

Only a few counts were recorded for this clonotype. The chain recombines TRBV6-5 with TRBJ2-1; 11 nucleotides line up with TRBD2. V lost 0 bases to trimming and J lost 9 bases; unmatched junction nucleotides: 4. The length of the CDR3 is 15 residues. Per germline, CDR1 MNHEY and CDR2 SVGAGI. The CDR3 DNA reads TGTGCCAGCAGTTACTCGGAAGGACTAGCGGGTGAGCAGTTCTTC. As protein: CASSYSEGLAGEQFF.

V gene TRBV6-5 combines with J gene TRBJ1-3; 9 bases line up with TRBD1. Germline V gene data show CDR1 as MNHEY and CDR2 as SVGAGI. The CDR3 length is 15 residues. V trimming: 6 bases; J trimming: 5 bases; junction bases outside the gene matches: 8. This chain's CDR3 is CASRTLGTGRNTIYF. In DNA form, the CDR3 reads TGTGCCAGCAGAACCCTAGGGACAGGGAGAAACACCATATATTTT.